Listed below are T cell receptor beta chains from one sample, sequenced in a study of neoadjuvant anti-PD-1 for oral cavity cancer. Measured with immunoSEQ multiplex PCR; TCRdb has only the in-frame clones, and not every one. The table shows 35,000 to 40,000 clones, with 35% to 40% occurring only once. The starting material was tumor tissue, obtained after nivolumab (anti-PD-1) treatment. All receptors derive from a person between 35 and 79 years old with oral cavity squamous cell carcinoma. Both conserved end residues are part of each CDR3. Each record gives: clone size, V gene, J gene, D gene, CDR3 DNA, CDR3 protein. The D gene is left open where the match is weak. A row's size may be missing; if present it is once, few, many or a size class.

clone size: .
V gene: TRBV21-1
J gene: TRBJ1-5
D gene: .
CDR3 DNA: TGTGCCAGCGCTAAAGAAAGGGTCCATCAGCCCCAGCATTTT
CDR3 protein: CASAKERVHQPQHF

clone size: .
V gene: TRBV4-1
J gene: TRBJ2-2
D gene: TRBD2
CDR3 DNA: TGCGCCAGCAGCCAAGGTCTAGCGGGCCCGAGAACCGGGGAGCTGTTTTTT
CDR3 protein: CASSQGLAGPRTGELFF

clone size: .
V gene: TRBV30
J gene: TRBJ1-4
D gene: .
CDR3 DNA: TGTGCCTGGAGTGGGCTGGGACTCAAGTGGGAGAAACTGTTTTTT
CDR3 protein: CAWSGLGLKWEKLFF

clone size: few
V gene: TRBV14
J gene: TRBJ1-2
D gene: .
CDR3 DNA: TGTGCCAGCAGCCCGCGGAGAGGGTTAAACTATGGCTACACCTTC
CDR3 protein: CASSPRRGLNYGYTF

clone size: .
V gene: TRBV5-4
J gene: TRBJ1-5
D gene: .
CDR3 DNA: TGTGCCAGCAGTGCATTGACCCCTATTAAACCCCAGCATTTT
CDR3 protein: CASSALTPIKPQHF

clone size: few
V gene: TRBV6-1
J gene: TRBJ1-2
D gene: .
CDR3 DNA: TGTGCCAGCATAGAGACGGGCCGCGCAGGGAATGGCTACACCTTC
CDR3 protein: CASIETGRAGNGYTF

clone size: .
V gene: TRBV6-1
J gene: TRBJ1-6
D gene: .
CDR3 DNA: TGTGCCAGCAGTGAAGGATTGAGTGTTTCCCTCCACTTT
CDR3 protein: CASSEGLSVSLHF

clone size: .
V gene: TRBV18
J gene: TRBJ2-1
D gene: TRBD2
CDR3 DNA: TGTGCCAGCTCACCTCCCCCTCACGGGAGGGATGAGCAGTTCTTC
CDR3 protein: CASSPPPHGRDEQFF

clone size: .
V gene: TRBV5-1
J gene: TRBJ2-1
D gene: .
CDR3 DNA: TGCGCCAGCAGGGGGGGCAGACCGTACAATGAGCAGTTCTTC
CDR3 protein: CASRGGRPYNEQFF

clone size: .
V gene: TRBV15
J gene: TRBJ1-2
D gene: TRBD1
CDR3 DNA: TGTGCCACCAGCAGTCCAGGGCTTGACAGGGGCGGCTATGGCTACACCTTC
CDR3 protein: CATSSPGLDRGGYGYTF

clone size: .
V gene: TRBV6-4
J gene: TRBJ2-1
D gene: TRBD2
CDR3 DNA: TGTGCCAGCAGGAGGGACTACAACGCTTACAATGAGCAGTTCTTC
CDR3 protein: CASRRDYNAYNEQFF

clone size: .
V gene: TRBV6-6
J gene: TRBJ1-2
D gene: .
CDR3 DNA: TGTGCCAGCAGTTACTCGGAGACCTTTGTTTATGGCTACACCTTC
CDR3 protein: CASSYSETFVYGYTF

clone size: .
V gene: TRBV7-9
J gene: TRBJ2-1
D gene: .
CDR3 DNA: TGTGCCAGCAGCTCGCCTATTAGCCAGGGGTATGAGCAGTTCTTC
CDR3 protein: CASSSPISQGYEQFF

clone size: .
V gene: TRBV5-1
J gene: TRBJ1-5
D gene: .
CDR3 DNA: TGCGCCAGCAGCGAGTCAGGAGCGGGGCAGCCCCAGCATTTT
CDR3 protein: CASSESGAGQPQHF

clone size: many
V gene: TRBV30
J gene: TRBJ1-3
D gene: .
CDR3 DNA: TGTGCCTGGCCTCCGGGGCCCACCATATATTTT
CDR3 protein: CAWPPGPTIYF

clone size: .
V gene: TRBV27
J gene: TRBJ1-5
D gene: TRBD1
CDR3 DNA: TGTGCCAGCAGTTTACAGCCGGGACAGGGGATGGGACAGCCCCAGCATTTT
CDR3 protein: CASSLQPGQGMGQPQHF

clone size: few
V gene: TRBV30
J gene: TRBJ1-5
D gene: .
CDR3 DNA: TGTGCCTGGAGTGGCCCTGGGTACGGTCAGCCCCAGCATTTT
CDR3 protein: CAWSGPGYGQPQHF

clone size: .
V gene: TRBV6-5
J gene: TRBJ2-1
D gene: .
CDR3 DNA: TGTGCCAGCAGTTACTCTTCGGAGCGGAATGAGCAGTTCTTC
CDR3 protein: CASSYSSERNEQFF

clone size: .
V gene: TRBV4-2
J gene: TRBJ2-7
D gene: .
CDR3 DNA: TGTGCCAGCAGCCGGGGGAGGGAGCAGTACTTC
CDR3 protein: CASSRGREQYF

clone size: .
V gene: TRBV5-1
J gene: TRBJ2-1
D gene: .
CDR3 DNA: TGCGCCAGCAGCTTTGGAGGGGACAATGAGCAGTTCTTC
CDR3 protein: CASSFGGDNEQFF

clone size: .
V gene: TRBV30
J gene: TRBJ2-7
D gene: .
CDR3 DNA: TGTGCCTGGAGTGTTGGAGGTGGAGACGAGCAGTACTTC
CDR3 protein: CAWSVGGGDEQYF

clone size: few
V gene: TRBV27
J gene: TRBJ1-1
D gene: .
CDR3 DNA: TGTGCCAGCAAGAGGTCGGATAGTTTCACTGAAGCTTTCTTT
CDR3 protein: CASKRSDSFTEAFF

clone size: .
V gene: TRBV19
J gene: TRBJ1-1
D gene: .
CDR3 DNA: TGTGCCAGTAGTCCCGCCGCCGCGAACACTGAAGCTTTCTTT
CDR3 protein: CASSPAAANTEAFF

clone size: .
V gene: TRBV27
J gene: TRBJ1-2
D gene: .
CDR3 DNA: TGTGCCAGCAGTCCCCGACAGGCTTTTGGCTACACCTTC
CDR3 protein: CASSPRQAFGYTF

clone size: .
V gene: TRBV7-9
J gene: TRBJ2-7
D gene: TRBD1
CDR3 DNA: TGTGCCAGCAGCACTCGGACAGGGGTCGGCTACGAGCAGTACTTC
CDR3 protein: CASSTRTGVGYEQYF

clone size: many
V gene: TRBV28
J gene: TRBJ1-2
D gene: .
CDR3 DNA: TGTGCCAGCACCACAGGGAGCTATGGCTACACCTTC
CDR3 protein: CASTTGSYGYTF

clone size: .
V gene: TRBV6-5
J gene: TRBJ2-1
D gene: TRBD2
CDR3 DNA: TGTGCCAGCAGTCGAGGACTAGTGCGTTACAATGAGCAGTTCTTC
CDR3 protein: CASSRGLVRYNEQFF

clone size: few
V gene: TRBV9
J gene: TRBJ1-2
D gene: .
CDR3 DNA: TGTGCCAGCAGCCAAAGGTTGGGGGGCTACACCTTC
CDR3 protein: CASSQRLGGYTF

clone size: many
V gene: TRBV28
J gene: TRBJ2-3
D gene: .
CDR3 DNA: TGTGCCAGCAGTTTATGGACATTGGGAGTCACAGATACGCAGTATTTT
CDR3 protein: CASSLWTLGVTDTQYF

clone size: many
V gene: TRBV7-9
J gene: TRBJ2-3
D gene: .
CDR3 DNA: TGTGCCAGCAGCGCTACAGGGCGAGATACGCAGTATTTT
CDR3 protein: CASSATGRDTQYF

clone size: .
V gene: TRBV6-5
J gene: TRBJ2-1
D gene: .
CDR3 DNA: TGTGCCAGCAGCGAATCAGGGGTTGGTGAGCAGTTCTTC
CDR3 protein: CASSESGVGEQFF

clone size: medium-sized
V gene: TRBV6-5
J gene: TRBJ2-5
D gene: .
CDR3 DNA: TGTGCCAGCAGCAACCACGCCGGAGTCATGGAGACCCAGTACTTC
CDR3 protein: CASSNHAGVMETQYF

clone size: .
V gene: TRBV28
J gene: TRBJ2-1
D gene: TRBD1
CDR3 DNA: TGTGCCAGCACCCGGGGACAGGGTTACAATGAGCAGTTCTTC
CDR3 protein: CASTRGQGYNEQFF

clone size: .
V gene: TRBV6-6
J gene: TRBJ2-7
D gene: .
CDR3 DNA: TGTGCCAGCAGGCAAGGACCACGAAGCTACGAGCAGTACTTC
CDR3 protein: CASRQGPRSYEQYF

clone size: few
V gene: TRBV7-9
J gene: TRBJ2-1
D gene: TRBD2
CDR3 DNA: TGTGCCAGCAGCTTATCCGCGACTAGCGCGGGGAGCAATGAGCAGTTCTTC
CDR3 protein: CASSLSATSAGSNEQFF

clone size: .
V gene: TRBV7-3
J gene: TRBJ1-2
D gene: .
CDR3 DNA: TGTGCCAGCAGCTTAACGGGGTTTGGCTACACCTTC
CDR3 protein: CASSLTGFGYTF

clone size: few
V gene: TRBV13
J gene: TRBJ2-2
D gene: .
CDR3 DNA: TGTGCCAGCAGCTCAACGGGGGGCCTGAACACCGGGGAGCTGTTTTTT
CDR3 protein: CASSSTGGLNTGELFF

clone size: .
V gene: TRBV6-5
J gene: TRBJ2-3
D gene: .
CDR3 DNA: TGTGCCAGCAGAACCCCCGGAGGGGATACGCAGTATTTT
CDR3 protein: CASRTPGGDTQYF

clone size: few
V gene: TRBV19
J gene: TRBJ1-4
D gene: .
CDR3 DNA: TGTGCCAGTAGTAAGGACAGTAGCCTTAATGAAAAACTGTTTTTT
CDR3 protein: CASSKDSSLNEKLFF

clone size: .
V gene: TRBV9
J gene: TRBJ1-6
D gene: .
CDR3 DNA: TGTGCCAGCAGCAGGGGGGCCTCCTATAATTCACCCCTCCACTTT
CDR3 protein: CASSRGASYNSPLHF

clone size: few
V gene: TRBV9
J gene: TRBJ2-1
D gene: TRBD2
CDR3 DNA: TGTGCCAGCAGCACCGGGAGTCTAGCGGGTCGCGATGAGCAGTTCTTC
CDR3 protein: CASSTGSLAGRDEQFF

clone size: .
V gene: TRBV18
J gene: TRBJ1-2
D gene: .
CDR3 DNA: TGTGCCAGCTCACCACCTGGGGGCGGCTACACCTTC
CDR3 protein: CASSPPGGGYTF

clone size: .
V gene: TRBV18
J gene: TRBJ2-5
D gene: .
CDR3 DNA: TGTGCCAGCTCACCAGCAGGCCAAGAGACCCAGTACTTC
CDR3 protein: CASSPAGQETQYF

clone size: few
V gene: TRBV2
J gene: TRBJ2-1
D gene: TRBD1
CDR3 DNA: TGTGCCAGCAGTGGTTATCAGGGGGTGATCAATGAGCAGTTCTTC
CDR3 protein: CASSGYQGVINEQFF

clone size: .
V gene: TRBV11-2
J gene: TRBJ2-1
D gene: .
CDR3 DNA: TGTGCCAGCAGCTTAGCGTACTGGGGCTCCTACAATGAGCAGTTCTTC
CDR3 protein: CASSLAYWGSYNEQFF

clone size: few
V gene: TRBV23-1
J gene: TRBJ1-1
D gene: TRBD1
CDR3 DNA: TGCGCCAGCAGTCAATTACGCAGGGGGGCGGCTTTCTTT
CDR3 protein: CASSQLRRGAAFF

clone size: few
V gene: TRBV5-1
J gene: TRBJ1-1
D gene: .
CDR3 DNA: TGCGCCAGCCGCGCTCTGGGGGAAGTAGGTGAAGCTTTCTTT
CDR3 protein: CASRALGEVGEAFF

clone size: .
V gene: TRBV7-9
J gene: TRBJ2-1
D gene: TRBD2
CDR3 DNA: TGTGCCAGCAGGCCTAGAGGGGAGCGGGGGGGGTCTGGCAATGAGCAGTTCTTC
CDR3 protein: CASRPRGERGGSGNEQFF